One sample yielded the 10 T cell receptor beta chains listed below, sequenced in a study of T-cell memory formation after mild COVID-19. MiXCR was run by TCRdb on the 5' RACE reads, yielding one entry per CDR3 protein. The sample has fewer than 700,000 distinct CDR3 sequences; less than 25% are singletons. Sequenced material: PBMCs or a T cell subset sorted from them (not recorded which). All receptors derive from an adult woman who had mild COVID-19 (a few samples of this study predate the infection). Cell type and time point are not known.

The chain uses TRBV7-6 and TRBJ1-5; D might be TRBD1 (5 bases). V gave up 1 base and J gave up 4 bases, with 11 bases separating them. This CDR3 region has 15 residues. The V gene's germline CDR1 is SGHVS and CDR2 FNYEAQ. CDR3 sequence (DNA): TGTGCCAGCAGCTTAGATGGGGCGGGAAATCAGCCCCAGCATTTT. It specifies CASSLDGAGNQPQHF.

The chain recombines TRBV2 with TRBJ1-1; D is undetermined. Trimming cost V 2 bases and J 0 bases, with 10 bases left between them. The CDR3 has 15 amino acids. Germline-derived CDR1 and CDR2 are SNHLY and FYNNEI. For the CDR3, the DNA is TGTGCCAGCAGTGAACACCTCATCATGAACACTGAAGCTTTCTTT. It codes for CASSEHLIMNTEAFF.

The rearrangement uses TRBV12-3 or TRBV12-4 and TRBJ2-5; possible D gene TRBD1, 6 bases. There are 15 residues in the CDR3. Between the trimmed V and J ends, which lost 4 bases and 2 bases, there was a span of 14 bases. DNA of the CDR3: TGTGCCAGCAGTTCGAGACAGGTGGGTCAAGAGACCCAGTACTTC. It yields the protein CASSSRQVGQETQYF.

This clonotype was seen a handful of times. At one end the junction does not follow the germline gene, possibly because of a read error. The V and J genes are TRBV12-3 or TRBV12-4 and TRBJ2-7; D is possibly TRBD2 (5 bases). The CDR3 length is 15 residues. The DNA for the CDR3 is TGTGCCAGCAGCTTAGGAGGCTCCCGCCCCTACGAGCAGTACTTC. Its translation is CASSLGGSRPYEQYF.

The genes are TRBV5-6 and TRBJ1-1; tentative D call: TRBD1 (6 bases). Trimming took off 1 base at V and 7 bases at J, with 8 bases between the two ends. CDR1 is SGHDT and CDR2 is YYEEEE in the germline V gene. CDR3 length equals 12 residues. This chain's CDR3 is CASSLSQGEAFF. CDR3 nucleotide sequence: TGTGCCAGCAGCTTGTCACAGGGTGAAGCTTTCTTT.

The genes are TRBV3-1 and TRBJ2-1; perhaps TRBD2 as D (6 bases). Germline V gene data show CDR1 as LGHDT and CDR2 as YNNKEL (reference sequence). The V end lost 2 bases, the J end lost 10 bases, and 12 bases lay between the germline ends. This CDR3 has 13 residues. CDR3 loop: CASSQLAPGEQFF. Written as DNA, the CDR3 is TGTGCCAGCAGCCAACTAGCGCCGGGAGAGCAGTTCTTC.

The chain joins TRBV9 to TRBJ1-1, with D perhaps TRBD1 (5 bases). The CDR3 covers 14 residues. Trimming removed 6 bases at V and 4 bases at J, with 16 bases between. CDR1 SGDLS and CDR2 YYNGEE come from the germline V gene. The CDR3 DNA reads TGTGCCAGCACCCCGGGACGGCCGGGCACTGAAGCTTTCTTT. Residues: CASTPGRPGTEAFF. Combining the CDR3 with reference TRBV9 and TRBJ1-1 gives the whole variable domain DSGVTQTPKHLITATGQRVTLRCSPRSGDLSVYWYQQSLDQGLQFLIQYYNGEERAKGNILERFSAQQFPDLHSELNLSSLELGDSALYFCASTPGRPGTEAFFGQGTRLTVV.

The gene calls are TRBV4-1 and TRBJ1-2, with unresolved D. CDR3 length: 16 residues. V shed 4 bases and J shed 13 bases, with 28 bases lying between them. CDR1 is MGHRA and CDR2 is YSYEKL in the germline V gene. The CDR3 nucleotides read TGCGCCAGCAGCCTCCGCCCGGGTCCCACCCCCAACTTCGGCACCTTC. Translating it yields CASSLRPGPTPNFGTF.

The sample holds a few counts of this clonotype. The J gene is TRBJ1-1, the V gene TRBV18; TRBD1 agrees at 8 bases. V lost 3 bases and J lost 6; bases outside the gene matches: 6. This CDR3 region has 14 residues. The germline V gene has CDR1 KGHSH and CDR2 LQKENI. CDR3 sequence reads: CASSPVQGAAEAFF. The CDR3 coding sequence is TGTGCCAGCTCACCCGTGCAGGGGGCGGCTGAAGCTTTCTTT.

This clonotype was observed a few times. The chain is built from TRBV19 and TRBJ1-2; the match to TRBD1 covers 7 bases. The junction had 7 bases not matched to a gene; V was cut back by 5 bases and J by 4 bases. This CDR3 is built from 14 residues. The germline V gene encodes CDR1 LNHDA and CDR2 SQIVND (reference sequence). The CDR3 sequence is CASSAGTALYGYTF. The CDR3, as DNA: TGTGCCAGTAGTGCCGGGACAGCCCTCTATGGCTACACCTTC. Full variable domain (rest looked up from reference TRBV19 and TRBJ1-2): DGGITQSPKYLFRKEGQNVTLSCEQNLNHDAMYWYRQDPGQGLRLIYYSQIVNDFQKGDIAEGYSVSREKKESFPLTVTSAQKNPTAFYLCASSAGTALYGYTFGSGTRLTVV.